The clone carrying this T cell receptor beta chain has at least ten counts. These data are taken from a study of T cells in Graves' hyperthyroidism and ophthalmopathy. With 0 bases removed from V and 4 bases from J, the gap between germline ends came to 5 bases. The CDR3 covers 13 residues. Per the germline V gene, CDR1 is SGHVS and CDR2 is FNYEAQ. Diagnoses rested on clinical symptoms, serum thyroxine and TRAb, thyroid ultrasound and orbital computed tomography. RNA transcripts were the template for amplifying TCR beta CDR3 regions. First-round RT-PCR targeting the TCR CDR3 was performed with the HTBI primer set. TCRdb redid the calling of the multiplex PCR reads with MiXCR, one entry per CDR3 protein. The repertoire holds about 590,000 distinct CDR3 sequences, with 14% as singletons.

This rearrangement joins TRBV7-6 to TRBJ2-3; unclear D gene. Sequencing was done on a sample of blood. The clonotype was recovered from a woman aged 18-35 years with Graves' ophthalmopathy. The CDR3 loop reads CASSLAPADTQYF. CDR3 bases: TGTGCCAGCAGCTTAGCGCCTGCAGATACGCAGTATTTT.